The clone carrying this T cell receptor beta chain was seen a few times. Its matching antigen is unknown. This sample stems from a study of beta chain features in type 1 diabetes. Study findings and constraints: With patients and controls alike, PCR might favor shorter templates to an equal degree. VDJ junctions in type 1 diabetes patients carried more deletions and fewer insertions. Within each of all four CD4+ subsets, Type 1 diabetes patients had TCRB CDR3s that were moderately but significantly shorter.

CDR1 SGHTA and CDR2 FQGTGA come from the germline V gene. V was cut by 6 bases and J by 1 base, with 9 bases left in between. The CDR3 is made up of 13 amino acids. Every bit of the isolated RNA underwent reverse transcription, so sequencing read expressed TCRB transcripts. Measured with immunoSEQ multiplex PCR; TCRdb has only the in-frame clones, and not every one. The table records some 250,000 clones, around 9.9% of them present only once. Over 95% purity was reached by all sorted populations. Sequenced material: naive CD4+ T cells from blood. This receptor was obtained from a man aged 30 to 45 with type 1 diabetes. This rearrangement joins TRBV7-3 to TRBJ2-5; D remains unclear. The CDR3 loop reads CASSTVVQETQYF. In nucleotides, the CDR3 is TGTGCCAGCAGTACGGTGGTCCAAGAGACCCAGTACTTC.